The clone carrying this TCR beta chain was counted ten times or more. Its antigen is not known. This CDR3 spans 16 amino acids. V was pared by 0 bases and J by 0 bases, with 10 bases between. Germline values: CDR1 SGHRS, CDR2 YFSETQ. cDNA synthesis was performed by 5'RACE with 10-nucleotide random UMIs. TCRdb re-analysed the 5' RACE reads in MiXCR, keeping a single row per CDR3 protein. Of about 71,000 distinct CDR3 sequences listed, roughly 15% were seen once; the top ten hold under 5.5%. This entry belongs to a study of neurological immune-mediated disorders. Regarding the study as a whole: HTLV-1-associated myelopathy displayed the greatest TCR clonal expansion, and multiple sclerosis exhibited the smallest, lower than that of healthy controls. Among expanded clones, no CDR3 amino acid sequences were shared across subjects, a pattern suggesting private repertoires in all groups.

The time point here: longitudinal time-point 1 (baseline). Unsorted libraries came from 2 million PBMCs stored at -80 °C. J is TRBJ2-1 and V is TRBV5-1; no definite D call. The receptor comes from a female donor with HTLV-1-associated myelopathy (HAM/TSP). The specimen was PBMCs. CDR3: CASSLEGSSSYNEQFF. CDR3 bases: TGCGCCAGCAGCTTGGAAGGGTCTAGCTCCTACAATGAGCAGTTCTTC.